Reported below is one T cell receptor (beta chain). This record comes from a study of low-dose radiotherapy and immunotherapy resistance in tumors. TRAV- and TRBV-specific primers primed first-strand cDNA, covering alpha and beta chains. Over around 19 PCR cycles, TCRs were amplified from a constant-region primer and V-primer adapter. A single record per CDR3 protein comes from TCRdb applying MiXCR to the reads. The data hold tens of thousands of distinct CDR3 sequences, with 20% to 25% observed a single time. As for time point: after trial treatment. Documented treatment: LDRT plus nivolumab, ipilimumab, low-dose cyclophosphamide and aspirin (RACIN trial). The sequence derives from a female donor with ovarian cancer. The sequences come from PBMCs, collected after low-dose radiotherapy plus immunotherapy.

The CDR3 protein is CASSSINRGTEAFF. CDR3 coding DNA: TGCGCCAGCAGCAGCATAAACAGGGGAACTGAAGCTTTCTTT. This chain connects TRBV5-1 to TRBJ1-1; 7 nucleotides align to TRBD1. Looked up from germline, CDR1 is SGHRS and CDR2 is YFSETQ. The V and J ends lost 4 bases and 5 bases, in that order; junction bases with no gene match: 8. The CDR3 extends over 14 amino acids. The complete variable domain, with remaining parts taken from reference TRBV5-1 and TRBJ1-1, reads KAGVTQTPRYLIKTRGQQVTLSCSPISGHRSVSWYQQTPGQGLQFLFEYFSETQRNKGNFPGRFSGRQFSNSRSEMNVSTLELGDSALYLCASSSINRGTEAFFGQGTRLTVV.